What follows are 18 T cell receptor beta chains derived from one specimen sequenced in a study of breast tumors, draining lymph nodes, adjacent tissues. Samples came from axillary lymph nodes draining the breast cancer. Using its own MiXCR run on the multiplex PCR reads, TCRdb lists one record per CDR3 protein. Of some 130,000 distinct CDR3 sequences in the sample, around 20% were seen once. Sequenced sample: axillary lymph node tissue. These receptors originate from a female donor with breast cancer. Some clones in this sample may be carry-over from other donors' samples.

This clonotype has a count of ten or more. This chain joins TRBV20-1 and TRBJ2-2; TRBD1 matches at 8 bases. This CDR3 is 16 amino acids long. Germline assignment: CDR1 DFQATT and CDR2 SNEGSKA (reference sequence). J lost 7 bases, V lost 0 bases, and 10 bases had no gene match. In DNA, the CDR3 is TGCAGTGCTAGAGATCAAGGACAGGGTACACTCGGGGAGCTGTTTTTT. Protein product: CSARDQGQGTLGELFF.

This clonotype showed up many times. The chain carries TRBV7-6 and TRBJ1-3; D is uncertain. Germline loops: CDR1 SGHVS, CDR2 FNYEAQ. The CDR3 loop spans 13 amino acids. Between the trimmed V and J ends, which lost 0 bases and 3 bases, there was a span of 3 bases. CDR3 protein: CASSLALGNTIYF. The CDR3 DNA follows: TGTGCCAGCAGCTTAGCGCTTGGAAACACCATATATTTT.

On this clonotype itself: This may arise from a read error, as a much more abundant clone is one base away. The V gene is TRBV7-2, the J gene TRBJ2-1; the match to TRBD2 covers 12 bases. V was clipped by 3 bases and J by 10 bases; unmatched bases: 7. Germline V gives CDR1 SGHTA, CDR2 FQGNSA. The length of the CDR3 is 15 residues. This chain's CDR3 is CASSLELAGGHEQFF. DNA of the CDR3: TGTGCCAGCAGCTTGGAACTAGCGGGAGGCCACGAGCAGTTCTTC.

This clonotype was detected many times. The rearrangement joins TRBV20-1 to TRBJ2-7; possibly TRBD2 for D (5 bases). V lost 7 bases to trimming and J lost 0 bases, with 19 bases between them. Germline values: CDR1 DFQATT, CDR2 SNEGSKA (reference sequence). CDR3 length: 15 residues. CDR3 nucleotides: TGCAGTGACATTGTACGGGATTCGAGCTCCTACGAGCAGTACTTC. It encodes CSDIVRDSSSYEQYF.

Remarks on this clonotype: This may stem from a read error, because a much larger clone lies one nucleotide away. The V and J genes are TRBV5-1 and TRBJ2-3; the D gene is possibly TRBD2 (5 bases). The length of the CDR3 is 14 residues. Germline CDR1 reads SGHRS; CDR2 reads YFSETQ. Deletions cut 3 bases from V and 10 bases from J, with 18 bases between. The CDR3 is CASSSHDYVQAQYF. CDR3 nucleotide sequence: TGCGCCAGCAGCTCCCATGACTACGTTCAGGCGCAGTATTTT.

This clonotype was observed once. It may be a read error: a sequence one base away is much more abundant. This chain connects TRBV5-8 to TRBJ2-3; maybe TRBD1 (6 bases). The CDR3 sequence is 12 residues long. The germline V gene encodes CDR1 SGHTS and CDR2 YDEGEE. CDR3 loop: CASSSERGHPHF. In DNA, the CDR3 is TGTGCCAGCAGCTCGGAGAGGGGACATCCGCATTTT.

This clonotype showed up many times. The rearrangement joins TRBV7-8 to TRBJ2-5; 11 bases are shared with TRBD2. CDR3 length: 17 residues. Per germline, CDR1 SGHVS and CDR2 FQNEAQ. Trimming removed 0 bases from V and 3 bases from J; junction bases left unmatched: 6. CDR3: CASSLAQGTSGKETQYF. The CDR3 bases are TGTGCCAGCAGCTTAGCGCAAGGGACTAGCGGAAAAGAGACCCAGTACTTC.

This chain joins TRBV28 and TRBJ1-2; 7 bases fit TRBD1. The CDR3 sequence is 12 residues long. With V trimmed by 6 bases and J by 7 bases, 5 bases remained unmatched. The germline V gene has CDR1 MDHEN and CDR2 SYDVKM. The CDR3 coding sequence is TGTGCCAGCAGAAAAGGGACAGCTGGCTACACCTTC. This sequence encodes CASRKGTAGYTF.

Comments on this clonotype: A much more abundant neighbour one base away suggests this may be a read error. This chain connects TRBV7-9 to TRBJ2-1; 8 bases line up with TRBD2. CDR1 is SEHNR, CDR2 FQNEAQ, per germline (reference sequence). This CDR3 has 15 amino acids. The CDR3 here is CAGSPRLGGGHEQFF. For the CDR3, the DNA is TGTGCCGGCAGCCCCCGGCTCGGGGGGGGGCATGAGCAGTTCTTC.

Worth noting for this clonotype: Just one base apart from a much larger clone, this may be a read error. The chain recombines TRBV7-9 with TRBJ2-1; 10 bases match TRBD2. With V trimmed by 1 base and J by 12 bases, 9 bases remained unmatched. CDR1 and CDR2 (germline): SEHNR, FQNEAQ (reference sequence). This CDR3 has 15 amino acids. CDR3 DNA sequence: TGTGCCAGCAGCTTAGGGAGCGGGGGGGCGGGAGCGCAGTTCTTC. Protein sequence: CASSLGSGGAGAQFF.

The V call is TRBV28, the J call TRBJ2-5; 9 positions agree with TRBD2. J was trimmed by 0 bases and V by 5 bases; bases with no gene match: 10. CDR3 length: 17 amino acids. Germline V gene lookup returns CDR1 MDHEN and CDR2 SYDVKM. DNA of the CDR3: TGTGCCAGCAGTCTCCTGGCTAGCGGGACGTACCAAGAGACCCAGTACTTC. Encoded protein: CASSLLASGTYQETQYF.

In its sample, this clonotype was seen many times. The rearrangement uses TRBV5-8 and TRBJ2-3; TRBD2 agrees at 8 bases. V shed 6 bases and J 6 bases; nucleotides not matched to a gene: 12. Germline CDR1 reads SGHTS; CDR2 reads YDEGEE. The CDR3 length is 15 residues. CDR3 region: CASTQGLAQSDTQYF. CDR3 coding DNA: TGTGCCAGCACCCAAGGACTAGCACAATCGGATACGCAGTATTTT.

Notes on this clonotype: A much larger clone differs by one base, so this may be a read error. The genes are TRBV7-9 and TRBJ2-2; possible D gene TRBD2, 6 bases. Germline V gene sequence: CDR1 SEHNR, CDR2 FQNEAQ (reference sequence). CDR3 length: 15 amino acids. CDR3 DNA sequence: TGTGCCAGCAGCTTAACTTGGGAGGTCACCGGGGGGCTGTTTTTT. Translation: CASSLTWEVTGGLFF.

This clonotype was counted many times. The chain carries TRBV20-1 and TRBJ2-5, with 8 bases aligning to TRBD2. The germline V gene has CDR1 DFQATT and CDR2 SNEGSKA (reference sequence). The ends lost 5 bases at V and 4 bases at J; junction bases unmatched: 6. CDR3 size: 13 residues. The CDR3 nucleotides are TGCAGTGCTCGCGAAAGCGGGAGAGAGACCCAGTACTTC. This sequence encodes CSARESGRETQYF.

In this sample, this clonotype turned up many times. This chain uses TRBV20-1 with TRBJ1-2; D is uncertain. The CDR3 totals 11 residues. Trimming took 5 bases from V and 0 from J, leaving 4 bases between them. CDR1 DFQATT and CDR2 SNEGSKA come from the germline V gene (reference sequence). The CDR3 region has the DNA TGCAGTGCTCCAACTAACTATGGCTACACCTTC. Encoded protein: CSAPTNYGYTF.

This clonotype was counted ten times or more. The chain joins TRBV11-3 to TRBJ2-3; D uncertain. V gave up 1 base and J gave up 4 bases, with 15 bases separating them. In germline, CDR1 is SGHNT, CDR2 YENEEA. CDR3 length: 16 residues. The CDR3 is CASSLGTQSSADTQYF. The DNA of the CDR3 is TGTGCCAGCAGCTTAGGAACCCAATCCTCGGCAGATACGCAGTATTTT.

In this sample, this clonotype turned up many times. This chain connects TRBV7-9 to TRBJ1-5, with TRBD1 matching 8 bases. From germline, CDR1 is SEHNR and CDR2 FQNEAQ (reference sequence). The CDR3 length is 14 residues. Unmatched junction bases numbered 7, after V lost 6 bases and J lost 6 bases. The CDR3 spells CASSAGGASQPQHF. The CDR3 region has the DNA TGTGCCAGCAGTGCAGGGGGCGCTTCTCAGCCCCAGCATTTT.

This clonotype was counted many times. This chain connects TRBV6-6 to TRBJ2-5; TRBD2 matches 7 bases. This CDR3 has 17 amino acids. The ends lost 5 bases at V and 4 bases at J; junction bases unmatched: 16. Germline V gene lookup returns CDR1 MNHNY and CDR2 SVGAGI (reference sequence). This chain's CDR3 is CASSLPRREVGRETQYF. The CDR3 DNA follows: TGTGCCAGCAGTCTACCCCGCCGGGAGGTGGGCCGAGAGACCCAGTACTTC.